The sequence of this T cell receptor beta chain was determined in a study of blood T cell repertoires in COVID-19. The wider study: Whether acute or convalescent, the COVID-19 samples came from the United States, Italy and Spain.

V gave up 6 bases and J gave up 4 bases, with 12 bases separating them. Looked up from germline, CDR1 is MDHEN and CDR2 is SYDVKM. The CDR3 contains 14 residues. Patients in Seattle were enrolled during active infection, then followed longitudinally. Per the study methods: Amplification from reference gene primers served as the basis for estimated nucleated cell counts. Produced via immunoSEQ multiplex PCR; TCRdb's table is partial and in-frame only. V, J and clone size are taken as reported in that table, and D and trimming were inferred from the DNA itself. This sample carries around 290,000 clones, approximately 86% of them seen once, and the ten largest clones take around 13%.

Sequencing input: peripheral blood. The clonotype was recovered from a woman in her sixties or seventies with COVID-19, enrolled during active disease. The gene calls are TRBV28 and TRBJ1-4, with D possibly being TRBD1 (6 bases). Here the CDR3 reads CASRDRTVNEKLFF. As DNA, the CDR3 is TGTGCCAGCAGAGACCGGACAGTTAATGAAAAACTGTTTTTT.